This T cell receptor beta chain was identified in a study of T cell responses to AZD1222 COVID-19 vaccine. Study outcomes and limitations: CD4 TCRs covered the whole spike, strongest at regions 160-218 and 743-854.

As for this clone: Its antigen is as yet unknown.

The V gene end was trimmed by 6 bases and the J gene end by 7 bases; junction bases not matched to a gene: 12. This CDR3 contains 15 residues. CDR1 and CDR2 (germline): LNHDA, SQIVND (reference sequence). Profiling relied on immunoSEQ multiplex PCR, and the TCRdb table lists in-frame clones only, not all of them. The sample holds more than 120,000 clones, roughly 87% seen once. This chain connects TRBV19 to TRBJ2-1, with 7 nucleotides matching TRBD2. The specimen comprised peripheral blood, sampled 28 days after the second AZD1222 dose. This receptor was obtained from an adult who received the AZD1222 COVID-19 vaccine. As DNA, the CDR3 is TGTGCCAGTAGCCACGCGGCGGGAGCGCGGAATGAGCAGTTCTTC. It codes for CASSHAAGARNEQFF.